Shown below are 3 T cell receptor beta chains from a single sample sequenced in a study of T-cell reconstitution after alpha-beta-depleted transplantation in children. It was with unique molecular identifiers that the TCRbeta library was prepared. TCRdb called the PCR reads again in MiXCR, with one record for every CDR3 protein. Here the sample spans about 980,000 distinct CDR3 sequences, about 31% being singletons. The sample was PBMCs, mostly from graft donor cells, taken 360 days after TCRalphabeta/CD19-depleted stem cell transplant. The receptors derive from a boy under two years old who had a stem cell transplant for SCID, so the T cells may come from the graft donor.

This clonotype was counted between two and nine times. The chain combines TRBV7-2 with TRBJ2-3; D not resolved. V dropped 1 base and J dropped 4 bases, with 12 bases sitting between them. Germline values: CDR1 SGHTA, CDR2 FQGNSA. The CDR3 loop spans 15 amino acids. The CDR3 spells CASSLDVLGPDTQYF. The CDR3 DNA is TGTGCCAGCAGCTTAGATGTCCTGGGCCCAGATACGCAGTATTTT.

This clonotype occurred a few times. The chain uses TRBV5-1 and TRBJ2-1; TRBD2 aligns across 14 bases. V shed 3 bases and J 10 bases; nucleotides not matched to a gene: 6. CDR3 size: 15 residues. The germline CDR1 and CDR2 sequences are SGHRS and YFSETQ. The DNA of the CDR3 is TGCGCCAGCAGCTCGACTAGCGGGGGGGCAGGCGAGCAGTTCTTC. It codes for CASSSTSGGAGEQFF.

This clonotype was recorded a few times. This sequence joins TRBV7-2 and TRBJ2-3; D gene ambiguous. This CDR3 comprises 13 residues. V lost 3 bases and J lost 2, with 6 bases in between. Germline loops: CDR1 SGHTA, CDR2 FQGNSA. CDR3 in DNA: TGTGCCAGCAGCTTTATACCCACAGATACGCAGTATTTT. Protein: CASSFIPTDTQYF.